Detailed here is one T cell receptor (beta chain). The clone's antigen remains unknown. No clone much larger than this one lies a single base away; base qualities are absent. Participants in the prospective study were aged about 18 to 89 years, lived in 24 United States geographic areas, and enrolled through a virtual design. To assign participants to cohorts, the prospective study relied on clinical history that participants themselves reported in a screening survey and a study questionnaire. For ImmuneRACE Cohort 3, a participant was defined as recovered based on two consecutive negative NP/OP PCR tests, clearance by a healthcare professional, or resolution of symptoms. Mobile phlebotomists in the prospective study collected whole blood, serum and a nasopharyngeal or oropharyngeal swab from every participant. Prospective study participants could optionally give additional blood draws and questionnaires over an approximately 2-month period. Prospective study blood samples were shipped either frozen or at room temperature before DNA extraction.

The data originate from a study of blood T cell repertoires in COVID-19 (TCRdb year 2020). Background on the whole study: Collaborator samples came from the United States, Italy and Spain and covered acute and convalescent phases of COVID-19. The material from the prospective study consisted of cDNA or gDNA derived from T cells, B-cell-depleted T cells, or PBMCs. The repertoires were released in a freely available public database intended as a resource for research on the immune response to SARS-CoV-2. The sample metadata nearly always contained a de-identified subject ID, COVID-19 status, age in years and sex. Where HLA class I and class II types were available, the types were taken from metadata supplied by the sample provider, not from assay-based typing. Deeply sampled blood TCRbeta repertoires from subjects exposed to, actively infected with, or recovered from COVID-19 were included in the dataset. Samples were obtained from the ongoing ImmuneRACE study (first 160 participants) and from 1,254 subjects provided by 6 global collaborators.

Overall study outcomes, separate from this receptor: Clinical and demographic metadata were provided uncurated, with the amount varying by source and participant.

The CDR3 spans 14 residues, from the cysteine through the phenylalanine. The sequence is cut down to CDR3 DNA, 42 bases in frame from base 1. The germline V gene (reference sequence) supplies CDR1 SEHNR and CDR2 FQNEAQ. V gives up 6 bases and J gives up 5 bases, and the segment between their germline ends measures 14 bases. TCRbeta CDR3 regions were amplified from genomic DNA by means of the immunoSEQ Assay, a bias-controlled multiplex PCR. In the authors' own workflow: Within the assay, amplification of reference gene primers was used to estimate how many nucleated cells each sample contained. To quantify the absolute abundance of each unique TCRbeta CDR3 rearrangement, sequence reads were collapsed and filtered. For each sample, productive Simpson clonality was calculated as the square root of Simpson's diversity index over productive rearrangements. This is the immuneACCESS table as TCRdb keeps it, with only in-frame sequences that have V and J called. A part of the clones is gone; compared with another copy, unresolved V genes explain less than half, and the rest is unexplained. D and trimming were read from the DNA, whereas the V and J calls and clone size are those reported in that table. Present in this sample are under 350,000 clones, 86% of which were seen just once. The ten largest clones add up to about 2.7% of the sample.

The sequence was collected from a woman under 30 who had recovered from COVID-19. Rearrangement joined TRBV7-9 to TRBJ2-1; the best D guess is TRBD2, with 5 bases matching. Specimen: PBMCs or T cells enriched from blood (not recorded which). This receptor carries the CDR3 CASSLMGANNEQFF. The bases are TGTGCCAGCAGTTTAATGGGAGCTAACAATGAGCAGTTCTTC.